The rows below give T cell receptor beta chains drawn from one sample of a study of Ad26.COV2.S vaccination and SARS-CoV-2 variants. TCRdb's copy holds only in-frame clones and misses some; the assay was immunoSEQ multiplex PCR. The table includes around 300,000 clones, approximately 87% detected once. Source: peripheral blood, taken in a trial of Ad26.COV2.S vaccine versus placebo. Receptor source: a person aged 18-60 years who received the Ad26.COV2.S COVID-19 vaccine or a placebo. The CDR3 runs from the conserved cysteine through the conserved F or W. Fields, in order: J gene, clone size, D gene, V gene, CDR3 protein, CDR3 DNA. A D gene is named only where the DNA matches it firmly. Size is stated for part of the rows, as once, few or many counts, or as a class when the clone is expanded.

>TRBJ1-2|.|.|TRBV12-3/TRBV12-4
CASSSSREDGYTF
TGTGCCAGCAGCTCAAGCAGGGAGGATGGCTACACCTTC
>TRBJ2-7|.|.|TRBV6-5
CASVRPGPYEQYF
TGTGCCAGCGTCAGACCAGGACCTTACGAGCAGTACTTC
>TRBJ2-5|.|.|TRBV20-1
CSASQGGETQYF
TGCAGTGCTAGTCAGGGAGGAGAGACCCAGTACTTC
>TRBJ2-6|.|TRBD1|TRBV19
CASSLLQGAGANVLTF
TGTGCCAGTAGTTTGCTCCAGGGGGCTGGGGCCAACGTCCTGACTTTC
>TRBJ2-1|.|TRBD2|TRBV19
CASMVLAGGSYNEQFF
TGTGCCAGTATGGTACTAGCGGGGGGTTCCTACAATGAGCAGTTCTTC
>TRBJ2-3|.|.|TRBV4-3
CASSQDDDPEDTQYF
TGCGCCAGCAGCCAAGATGACGACCCCGAGGATACGCAGTATTTT
>TRBJ1-3|.|TRBD1|TRBV5-4
CASSRQGVSGNTIYF
TGTGCCAGCAGCCGACAGGGGGTCTCTGGAAACACCATATATTTT
>TRBJ2-3|.|TRBD2|TRBV30
CAWSQSAFPGRARDKDTQYF
TGTGCCTGGAGCCAAAGTGCGTTCCCCGGGAGGGCACGAGATAAAGATACGCAGTATTTT
>TRBJ2-6|.|.|TRBV7-3
CASGVTSGANVLTF
TGTGCCAGCGGCGTAACTTCTGGGGCCAACGTCCTGACTTTC
>TRBJ1-2|.|.|TRBV12-3/TRBV12-4
CASSFVDGYTF
TGTGCCAGCAGTTTCGTAGATGGCTACACCTTC
>TRBJ1-2|.|.|TRBV11-2
CASSPRDSDGYTF
TGTGCCAGCAGCCCCCGAGATTCAGATGGCTACACCTTC
>TRBJ2-7|.|.|TRBV14
CASSQDSGHYYEQYF
TGTGCCAGCAGCCAAGATTCCGGACATTACTACGAGCAGTACTTC
>TRBJ1-2|.|TRBD1|TRBV5-8
CASSQGQTDGYTF
TGTGCCAGCAGCCAGGGACAGACAGATGGCTACACCTTC
>TRBJ1-1|.|.|TRBV2
CASSEGGGMNTEAFF
TGTGCCAGCAGTGAAGGTGGAGGGATGAACACTGAAGCTTTCTTT
>TRBJ2-2|.|.|TRBV3-1/TRBV3-2
CASSQDYGAGELFF
TGTGCCAGCAGCCAAGACTACGGGGCCGGGGAGCTGTTTTTT
>TRBJ1-1|.|.|TRBV6-5
CASSSDTGRYTEAFF
TGTGCCAGCAGTTCCGATACAGGGCGCTACACTGAAGCTTTCTTT
>TRBJ1-2|once|TRBD1|TRBV6-5
CASGTANYGYTF
TGTGCCAGTGGGACAGCTAACTATGGCTACACCTTC
>TRBJ2-5|.|.|TRBV9
CASSVTVGQETQYF
TGTGCCAGCAGCGTTACTGTGGGGCAAGAGACCCAGTACTTC
>TRBJ2-3|.|.|TRBV6-4
CASSPLAGSTDTQYF
TGTGCCAGCAGTCCTTTAGCCGGAAGCACAGATACGCAGTATTTT
>TRBJ1-1|.|.|TRBV4-3
CASSQTGTVNTEAFF
TGCGCCAGCAGCCAAACCGGGACGGTGAACACTGAAGCTTTCTTT
>TRBJ2-5|.|TRBD2|TRBV7-8
CASSPRGSGGRETQYF
TGTGCCAGCAGCCCCCGGGGTAGCGGGGGTCGGGAGACCCAGTACTTC
>TRBJ1-6|.|.|TRBV30
CAWRLSSPLHF
TGTGCCTGGAGATTGTCATCACCCCTCCACTTT
>TRBJ1-3|.|TRBD1|TRBV5-1
CASSSTGGRDTIYF
TGCGCCAGCAGCTCGACAGGGGGAAGGGACACCATATATTTT
>TRBJ2-7|.|TRBD2|TRBV18
CASSLGLAGGSEQYF
TGTGCCAGCTCTCTTGGACTAGCGGGGGGGTCCGAGCAGTACTTC
>TRBJ1-1|.|.|TRBV7-3
CASSPDQGRTEAFF
TGTGCCAGCAGCCCGGACCAGGGGCGGACTGAAGCTTTCTTT
>TRBJ2-2|.|.|TRBV9
CASSVGPEELFF
TGTGCCAGCAGCGTAGGCCCAGAGGAGCTGTTTTTT
>TRBJ2-1|.|TRBD2|TRBV29-1
CSVEDGTGFGLAGINEQFF
TGCAGCGTTGAAGATGGAACCGGTTTCGGACTAGCGGGAATCAATGAGCAGTTCTTC
>TRBJ2-7|.|.|TRBV5-8
CASSGRDTVRREQYF
TGTGCCAGCAGCGGACGGGACACCGTACGTAGGGAGCAGTACTTC
>TRBJ2-2|.|TRBD1|TRBV7-9
CASSLGQGASSGELFF
TGTGCCAGCAGCCTCGGACAGGGGGCGTCGTCCGGGGAGCTGTTTTTT
>TRBJ2-1|.|TRBD1|TRBV7-9
CASSFQTGALSSYNEQFF
TGTGCCAGCAGCTTCCAGACAGGGGCGCTAAGCTCCTACAATGAGCAGTTCTTC
>TRBJ1-1|.|TRBD1|TRBV19
CASIDREEAFF
TGTGCCAGCATCGACAGGGAGGAAGCTTTCTTT